This T cell receptor beta chain was obtained from a study of Tregs in tolerant kidney transplant recipients. V was clipped by 0 bases and J by 4 bases, with 13 bases between them. Germline loops: CDR1 SGHTA, CDR2 FQGNSA. CDR3 length: 15 amino acids. Generated by immunoSEQ multiplex PCR, the TCRdb table keeps only in-frame clones and is missing some. The sample carries 75,000 to 95,000 clones, just over 90% recorded once. V usage is TRBV7-2 and J usage is TRBJ2-7; D perhaps matches TRBD2 (7 bases). The TCR originated in a human donor in good health. The sequenced sample was CD8+ T cells from blood. The CDR3 sequence: CASSLAGGRGYEQYF. The CDR3 nucleotides read TGTGCCAGCAGCTTAGCCGGGGGGCGGGGGTACGAGCAGTACTTC. Full variable domain (outside the CDR3, taken from reference TRBV7-2 and TRBJ2-7): GAGVSQSPSNKVTEKGKDVELRCDPISGHTALYWYRQSLGQGLEFLIYFQGNSAPDKSGLPSDRFSAERTGGSVSTLTIQRTQQEDSAVYLCASSLAGGRGYEQYFGPGTRLTVT.